Listed here is a single T cell receptor beta chain. Profiles of TCR beta VDJ and CDR3 were generated from a genomic DNA template. TCRdb re-derived calls from the reads in MiXCR, one entry per CDR3 protein. The data contain around 500,000 distinct CDR3 sequences, less than 35% of them singletons. Those patients picked for sequencing had displayed CD8+CD57+ cell expansion on flow cytometry. The sample comes from a study of CD8+CD57+ T cells in acquired aplastic anemia. Germline assignment: CDR1 MNHEY and CDR2 SVGAGI. There are 17 residues in the CDR3. V was clipped by 4 bases and J by 5 bases; unmatched bases: 13.

The chain has TRBV6-5 and TRBJ1-2, with 10 bases matching TRBD1. This TCR came from a human donor with aplastic anemia. Sample: sorted CD4+, CD8+, or CD8+CD57+ T cells (not recorded which) from PBMCs. The CDR3 DNA sequence: TGTGCCAGCAGTTTTACGGGACAGGGGACCCTTGGGTATGGCTACACCTTC. Amino acid sequence: CASSFTGQGTLGYGYTF.